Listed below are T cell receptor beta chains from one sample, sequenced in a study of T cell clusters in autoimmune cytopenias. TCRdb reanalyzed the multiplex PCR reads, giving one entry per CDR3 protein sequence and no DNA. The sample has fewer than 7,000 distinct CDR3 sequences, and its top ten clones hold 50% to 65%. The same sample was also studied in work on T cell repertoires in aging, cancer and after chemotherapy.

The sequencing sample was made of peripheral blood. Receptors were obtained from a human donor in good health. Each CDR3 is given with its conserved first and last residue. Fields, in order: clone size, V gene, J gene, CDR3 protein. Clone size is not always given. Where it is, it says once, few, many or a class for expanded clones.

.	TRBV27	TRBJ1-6	CASSLLRTGSPLHF
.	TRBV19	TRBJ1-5	CASSIWQGNQPQHF
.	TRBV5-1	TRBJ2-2	CASSLSGANTGELFF
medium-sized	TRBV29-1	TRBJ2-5	CSAGLAGVGETQYF
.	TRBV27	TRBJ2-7	CASSFSRGREQYF
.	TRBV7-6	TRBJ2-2	CASSWRDRGTGELFF
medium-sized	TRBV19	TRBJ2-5	CASRGVTGAQETQYF
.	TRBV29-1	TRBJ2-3	CSVQRGSSTDTQYF
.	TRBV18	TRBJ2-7	CASSLKAGAYYEQYF
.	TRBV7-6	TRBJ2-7	CASSQGGLEQYF
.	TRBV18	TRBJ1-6	CASLGTSTSPLHF
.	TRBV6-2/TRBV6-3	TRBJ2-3	CASSYSLQGGSTDTQYF
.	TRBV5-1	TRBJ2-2	CASSLALRTQTAGELFF
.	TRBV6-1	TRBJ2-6	CASSALIPGANVLTF
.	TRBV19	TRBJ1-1	CASSMGDTEAFF
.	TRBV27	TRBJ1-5	CASGWSNQPQHF
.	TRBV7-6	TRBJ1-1	CASSPGQVGTEAFF
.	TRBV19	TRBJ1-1	CASSIKGQREAFF
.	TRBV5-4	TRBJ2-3	CASSSSGRDTDTQYF
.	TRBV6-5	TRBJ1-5	CASSPDHTGQPQHF
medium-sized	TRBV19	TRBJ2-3	CASSDRLAETSTDTQYF
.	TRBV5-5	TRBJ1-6	CASSSQGSPRNSPLHF
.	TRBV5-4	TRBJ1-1	CASSRRLTGVAEAFF
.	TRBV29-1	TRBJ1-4	CSVPYEGSNEKLFF
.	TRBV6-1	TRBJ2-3	CASSEGRLTDTQYF
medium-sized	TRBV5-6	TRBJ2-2	CASSLGRVTGELFF
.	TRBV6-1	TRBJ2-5	CASSLKGREGETQYF
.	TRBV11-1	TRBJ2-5	CASRPRQGAKETQYF
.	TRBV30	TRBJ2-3	CAWQPASDTQYF
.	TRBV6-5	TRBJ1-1	CASSYSSGIGLHTEAFF
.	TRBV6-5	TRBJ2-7	CASRLGPTASYEQYF
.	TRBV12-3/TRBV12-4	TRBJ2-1	CASSISARGEQFF
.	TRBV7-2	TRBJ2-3	CASSSSGTSTDTQYF
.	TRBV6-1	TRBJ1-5	CASSYWTGNQPQHF
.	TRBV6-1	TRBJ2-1	CASSELQGGNEQFF
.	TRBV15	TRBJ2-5	CATSTNGPSGGQETQYF
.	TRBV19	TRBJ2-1	CASSIDFNQYNEQFF
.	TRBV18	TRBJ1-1	CASSPDTNLNTEAFF
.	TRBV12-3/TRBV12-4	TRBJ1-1	CASRFSRDITRAFF
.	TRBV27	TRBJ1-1	CASSPGQLTNTEAFF
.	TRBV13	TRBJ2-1	CASSLFGGASEQFF
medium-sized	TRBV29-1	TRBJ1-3	CSVEWGNTIYF
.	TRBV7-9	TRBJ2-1	CASSLDYEQFF
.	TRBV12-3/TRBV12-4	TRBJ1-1	CASSLSSVPEAFF
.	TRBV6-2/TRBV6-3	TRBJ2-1	CASSTSSYNEQFF